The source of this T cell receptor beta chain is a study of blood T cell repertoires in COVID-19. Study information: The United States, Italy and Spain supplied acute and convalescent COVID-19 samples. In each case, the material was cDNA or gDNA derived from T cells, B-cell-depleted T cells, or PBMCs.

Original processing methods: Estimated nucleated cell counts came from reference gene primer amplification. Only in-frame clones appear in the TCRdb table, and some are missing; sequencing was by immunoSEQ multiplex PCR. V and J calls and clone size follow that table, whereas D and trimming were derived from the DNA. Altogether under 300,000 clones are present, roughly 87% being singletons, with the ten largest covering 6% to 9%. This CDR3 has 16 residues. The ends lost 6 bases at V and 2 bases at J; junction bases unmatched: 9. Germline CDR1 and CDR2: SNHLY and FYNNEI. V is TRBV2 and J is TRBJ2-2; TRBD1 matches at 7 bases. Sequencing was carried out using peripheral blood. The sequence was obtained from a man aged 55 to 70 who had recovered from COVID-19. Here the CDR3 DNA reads TGTGCCAGCAGCTGGACAGGCAGACTAAACACCGGGGAGCTGTTTTTT. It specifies CASSWTGRLNTGELFF. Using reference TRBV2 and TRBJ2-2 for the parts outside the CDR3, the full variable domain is EPEVTQTPSHQVTQMGQEVILRCVPISNHLYFYWYRQILGQKVEFLVSFYNNEISEKSEIFDDQFSVERPDGSNFTLKIRSTKLEDSAMYFCASSWTGRLNTGELFFGEGSRLTVL.